This T cell receptor (beta chain) was documented in a study of blood T cell repertoires in COVID-19. Background on the study: Sites across the United States, Italy and Spain contributed samples from acute and convalescent COVID-19.

With 0 bases removed from V and 2 bases from J, the gap between germline ends came to 11 bases. The CDR3 runs 16 residues. In germline, CDR1 is LNHNV, CDR2 YYDKDF (reference sequence). Enrolment of Seattle patients took place during active infection, and they were followed longitudinally. Profiled with immunoSEQ multiplex PCR; TCRdb holds only in-frame clones, not every one. Of approximately 210,000 clones listed, approximately 80% are singletons. This receptor was obtained from a man aged 55-75 years with COVID-19, enrolled during active disease. The J gene is TRBJ2-1, the V gene TRBV15; a weak D match, TRBD1 (5 bases). The sample taken for sequencing was peripheral blood. In DNA form, the CDR3 reads TGTGCCACCAGCAGAGATCGGATGACAGCCTACAATGAGCAGTTCTTC. Amino acid sequence: CATSRDRMTAYNEQFF.